The 20 T cell receptor beta chains below were found in one sample sequenced in a study of regulatory T cells in long-lasting Graves disease. Time point of the sample: persistent/refractory GD, antithyroid drugs over 5 years with positive TRAb. With RNA extracted from PBMCs as input, the TCR library was made. Through Arm-PCR of CDR3 regions and iRepertoire HTBI primers, TCR beta libraries were built. TCRdb reprocessed the multiplex PCR reads with MiXCR, giving one entry per CDR3 protein. The sample shows roughly 300,000 distinct CDR3 sequences, about 20% of them seen only once. Sample: peripheral blood mononuclear cells (PBMCs), taken when the disease was refractory, from a patient treated with antithyroid drugs. Receptors originate from a female donor with Graves disease.

This clonotype showed up many times. CDR3 region: CASSFRGGRISGANVLTF. CDR3 in DNA: TGTGCCAGCAGCTTTCGCGGGGGCCGTATTTCTGGGGCCAACGTCCTGACTTTC. V is TRBV11-3 and J is TRBJ2-6; D perhaps matches TRBD2 (7 bases). The length of the CDR3 is 18 residues. The germline gives CDR1 SGHNT, CDR2 YENEEA. Between the trimmed V and J ends, which lost 3 bases and 1 base, there was a span of 16 bases.

This clonotype came up a few times. J is TRBJ1-4 and V is TRBV4-1; D gene uncertain. This CDR3 has 14 amino acids. V gave up 2 bases and J gave up 4 bases, with 8 bases separating them. CDR1 is MGHRA, CDR2 YSYEKL, per germline. The CDR3 loop is CASSQWTLNEKLFF. CDR3 sequence (DNA): TGCGCCAGCAGCCAATGGACCCTTAATGAAAAACTGTTTTTT.

Many counts were recorded for this clonotype. The chain recombines TRBV6-1 with TRBJ1-1, with 8 bases identical to TRBD1. This CDR3 is built from 13 residues. The junction had 5 bases not matched to a gene; V was cut back by 5 bases and J by 6 bases. Germline V gene lookup returns CDR1 MNHNS and CDR2 SASEGT. DNA for the CDR3: TGTGCCAGCAGTCTACAGACAGGGGCTGAAGCTTTCTTT. It codes for CASSLQTGAEAFF.

This clonotype came up many times. The chain carries TRBV20-1 and TRBJ1-1, with unresolved D. V was clipped by 0 bases and J by 3 bases, with 20 bases between them. The CDR3 has 17 residues. Germline CDR1 reads DFQATT; CDR2 reads SNEGSKA (reference sequence). The CDR3 reads CSARERDGRVGDTEAFF. The CDR3 DNA follows: TGCAGTGCTAGAGAGAGAGATGGAAGGGTCGGTGACACTGAAGCTTTCTTT.

This chain joins TRBV6-2 or TRBV6-3 and TRBJ1-1; weak D call: TRBD1 (5 bases). Trimming removed 4 bases from V and 4 bases from J, with 13 bases in between. Germline V gives CDR1 MNHEY, CDR2 SVGEGT. The CDR3 is 14 amino acids. DNA for the CDR3: TGTGCCAGCAGTTTGGAGGGGTTCGGCACTGAAGCTTTCTTT. Protein sequence: CASSLEGFGTEAFF.

V usage is TRBV9 and J usage is TRBJ1-3; D uncertain. The CDR3 has 15 residues. V was shortened by 0 bases and J by 2 bases, with 9 bases between the two germline ends. CDR1 and CDR2 (germline): SGDLS, YYNGEE. CDR3 amino acids: CASSVVGEAGNTIYF. The CDR3 DNA reads TGTGCCAGCAGCGTAGTTGGGGAGGCTGGAAACACCATATATTTT.

V and J are TRBV7-9 and TRBJ1-1; D is possibly TRBD1 (6 bases). Germline V CDR1 and CDR2: SEHNR, FQNEAQ (reference sequence). Trimming stripped 6 bases from V and 1 base from J, with 18 bases between. The CDR3 totals 16 residues. The CDR3 loop is CASRHQTGRENTEAFF. CDR3 bases: TGTGCCAGCAGACACCAAACAGGGAGGGAGAACACTGAAGCTTTCTTT.

In this sample, this clonotype turned up a few times. The rearrangement links TRBV3-1 to TRBJ2-2; no reliable D call. Trimming cost V 2 bases and J 7 bases, with 8 bases left between them. Per germline, CDR1 LGHDT and CDR2 YNNKEL (reference sequence). This CDR3 comprises 13 residues. The CDR3 region is CASSQRRYGELFF. The CDR3 DNA reads TGTGCCAGCAGCCAAAGAAGATACGGGGAGCTGTTTTTT. Together with reference TRBV3-1 and TRBJ2-2, the CDR3 gives the full variable domain: DTAVSQTPKYLVTQMGNDKSIKCEQNLGHDTMYWYKQDSKKFLKIMFSYNNKELIINETVPNRFSPKSPDKAHLNLHINSLELGDSAVYFCASSQRRYGELFFGEGSRLTVL.

The chain uses TRBV3-1 and TRBJ1-4, with a possible D match to TRBD1 (5 bases). Per the germline V gene, CDR1 is LGHDT and CDR2 is YNNKEL (reference sequence). The CDR3 spans 15 residues. V was clipped by 5 bases and J by 2 bases, with 12 bases between them. The CDR3 region has the DNA TGTGCCAGCAGCTCACGGGGCTTCACTAATGAAAAACTGTTTTTT. Its protein product is CASSSRGFTNEKLFF.

This clonotype was found once. The germline gene is not matched at one end of the junction; a read error may be the cause. The chain is built from TRBV13 and TRBJ2-7; D uncertain. The CDR3 is 12 residues long. The germline V gene has CDR1 PRHDT and CDR2 FYEKMQ (reference sequence). The DNA for the CDR3 is TGTGCCTGCAGCTTTTACCAGTACGAGCAGTACTTC. It codes for CACSFYQYEQYF. The full variable domain, its missing parts supplied by reference TRBV13 and TRBJ2-7, is AAGVIQSPRHLIKEKRETATLKCYPIPRHDTVYWYQQGPGQDPQFLISFYEKMQSDKGSIPDRFSAQQFSDYHSELNMSSLELGDSALYFCACSFYQYEQYFGPGTRLTVT.

In this sample, this clonotype turned up a few times. The rearrangement joins TRBV6-1 to TRBJ2-6; D gene uncertain. Germline CDR1 and CDR2: MNHNS and SASEGT. This CDR3 has 14 residues. Trimming shortened V by 4 bases and J by 2 bases, and 6 bases separated the two germline ends. The CDR3 region has the DNA TGTGCCAGCAGTGGCCGTACTGGGGCCAACGTCCTGACTTTC. It is translated as CASSGRTGANVLTF.

This clonotype was seen a few times. V usage is TRBV2 and J usage is TRBJ2-3, with TRBD1 as a possible D gene (6 bases). This CDR3 has 14 amino acids. V lost 6 bases to trimming and J lost 2 bases, with 12 bases between them. Germline V gene sequence: CDR1 SNHLY, CDR2 FYNNEI. The CDR3, as DNA: TGTGCCAGCAGAGGGACACGGATCACAGATACGCAGTATTTT. Protein product: CASRGTRITDTQYF.

This clonotype was counted at least ten times. The chain is built from TRBV20-1 and TRBJ2-5; D gene unclear. The germline V and J ends were trimmed by 1 base and 2 bases, with 8 bases remaining between them. The CDR3 contains 13 residues. Germline CDR1 DFQATT, CDR2 SNEGSKA (reference sequence). The CDR3, as DNA: TGCAGTGCTAGAGCAAGGGTTCAAGAGACCCAGTACTTC. Its protein is CSARARVQETQYF.

In this sample, this clonotype turned up many times. The chain links TRBV30 to TRBJ1-1; 9 bases are shared with TRBD1. Losses at the gene ends were 0 bases for V and 5 bases for J; bases not matched to a gene: 7. There are 15 residues in the CDR3. Germline-derived CDR1 and CDR2 are GTSNPN and SVGIG (reference sequence). The CDR3, as DNA: TGTGCCTGGAGTGTAAGGACAGGGGCGATGACTGAAGCTTTCTTT. Encoded protein: CAWSVRTGAMTEAFF.

This clonotype was counted at least ten times. The chain carries TRBV24-1 and TRBJ1-1; D possibly corresponds to TRBD1 (6 bases). CDR1 and CDR2 (germline): KGHDR, SFDVKD. The CDR3 has 12 amino acids. The V end lost 9 bases, the J end lost 1 base, and 8 bases lay between the germline ends. CDR3 in amino acids: CATGGPNTEAFF. Written as DNA, the CDR3 is TGTGCCACCGGGGGGCCGAACACTGAAGCTTTCTTT.

This clonotype was detected many times. The CDR3 loop is CASSPTRGYTF. The CDR3, as DNA: TGTGCCAGCAGTCCGACACGAGGCTACACCTTC. The chain combines TRBV6-1 with TRBJ1-2; no reliable D call. V was pared by 5 bases and J by 8 bases, with 9 bases between. The CDR3 contains 11 residues. In germline, CDR1 is MNHNS, CDR2 SASEGT.

This clonotype was detected many times. CDR3 sequence: CASSPHGGAGANVLTF. The DNA of the CDR3 is TGTGCCAGCAGTCCCCACGGAGGAGCTGGGGCCAACGTCCTGACTTTC. The gene calls are TRBV2 and TRBJ2-6; the D gene is possibly TRBD2 (5 bases). The germline CDR1 and CDR2 sequences are SNHLY and FYNNEI. The V gene lost 5 bases and the J gene lost 2 bases, with 13 bases spanning the gap. The CDR3 has 16 amino acids.

The V call is TRBV5-4, the J call TRBJ1-2; D is possibly TRBD1 (5 bases). There are 15 residues in the CDR3. CDR1 is SGHNT and CDR2 is YYREEE in the germline V gene (reference sequence). V was trimmed by 4 bases and J by 2 bases, leaving 15 bases between them. The CDR3 here is CASSPPPTENYGYTF. CDR3 DNA sequence: TGTGCCAGCAGCCCCCCACCGACAGAAAACTATGGCTACACCTTC.

This clonotype was seen ten or more times. The gene calls are TRBV28 and TRBJ1-1; no definite D call. There are 13 residues in the CDR3. The V end was cut by 6 bases, the J end by 0 bases, with 8 bases between. Germline V gives CDR1 MDHEN, CDR2 SYDVKM. The CDR3 loop is CASRSGMNTEAFF. CDR3 nucleotide sequence: TGTGCCAGCAGGTCCGGGATGAACACTGAAGCTTTCTTT.

This clonotype was picked up one time. The CDR3 loop is CASSQDRTSGPYEQYF. The CDR3 coding sequence is TGTGCCAGCAGCCAAGACCGGACTAGCGGTCCCTACGAGCAGTACTTC. The chain combines TRBV4-2 with TRBJ2-7; TRBD2 matches 10 bases. The trim removed 0 bases at V and 2 bases at J, leaving 4 bases unmatched. This CDR3 contains 16 residues. Germline V lookup: CDR1 LGHNA, CDR2 YNFKEQ.